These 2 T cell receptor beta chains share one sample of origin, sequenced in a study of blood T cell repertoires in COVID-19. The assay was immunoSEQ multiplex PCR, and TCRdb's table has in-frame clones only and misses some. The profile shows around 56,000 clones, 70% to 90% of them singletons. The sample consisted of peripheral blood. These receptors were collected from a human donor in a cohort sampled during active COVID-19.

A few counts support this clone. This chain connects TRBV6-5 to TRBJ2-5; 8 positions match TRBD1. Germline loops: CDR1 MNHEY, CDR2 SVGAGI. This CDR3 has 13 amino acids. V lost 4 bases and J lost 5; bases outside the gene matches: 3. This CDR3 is CASSSDRGETQYF. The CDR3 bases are TGTGCCAGCAGTTCTGACAGGGGTGAGACCCAGTACTTC.

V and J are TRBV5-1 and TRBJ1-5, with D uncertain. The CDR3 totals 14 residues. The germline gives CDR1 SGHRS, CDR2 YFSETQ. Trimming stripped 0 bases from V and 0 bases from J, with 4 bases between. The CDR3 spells CASSLDGSNQPQHF. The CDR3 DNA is TGCGCCAGCAGCTTGGACGGTAGCAATCAGCCCCAGCATTTT.